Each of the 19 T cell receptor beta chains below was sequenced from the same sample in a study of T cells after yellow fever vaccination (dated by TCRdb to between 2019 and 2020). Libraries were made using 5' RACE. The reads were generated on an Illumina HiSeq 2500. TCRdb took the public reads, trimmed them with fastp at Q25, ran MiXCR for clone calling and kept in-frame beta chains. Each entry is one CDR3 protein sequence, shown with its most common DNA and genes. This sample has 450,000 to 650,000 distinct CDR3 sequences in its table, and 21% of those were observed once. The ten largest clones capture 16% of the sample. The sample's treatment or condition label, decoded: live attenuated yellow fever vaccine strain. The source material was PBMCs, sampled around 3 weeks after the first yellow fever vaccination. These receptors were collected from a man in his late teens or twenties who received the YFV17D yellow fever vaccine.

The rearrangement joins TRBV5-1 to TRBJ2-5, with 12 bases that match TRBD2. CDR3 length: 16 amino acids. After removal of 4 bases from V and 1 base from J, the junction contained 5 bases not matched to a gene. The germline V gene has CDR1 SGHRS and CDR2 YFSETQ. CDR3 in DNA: TGCGCCAGCAGCGATTTACTAGCGGGGGGCCAAGAGACCCAGTACTTC. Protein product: CASSDLLAGGQETQYF.

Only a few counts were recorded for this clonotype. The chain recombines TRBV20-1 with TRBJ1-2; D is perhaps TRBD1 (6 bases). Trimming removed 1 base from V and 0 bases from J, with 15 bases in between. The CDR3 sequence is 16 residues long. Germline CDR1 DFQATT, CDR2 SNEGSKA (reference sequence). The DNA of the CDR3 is TGCAGTGCTAGAGGCGAGGCAGGGGCCGCTAACTATGGCTACACCTTC. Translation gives CSARGEAGAANYGYTF.

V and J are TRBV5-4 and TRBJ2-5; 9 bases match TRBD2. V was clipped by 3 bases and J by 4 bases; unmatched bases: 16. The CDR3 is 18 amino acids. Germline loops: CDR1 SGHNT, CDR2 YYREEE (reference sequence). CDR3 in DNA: TGTGCCAGCAGCTCCCCATATTCTAAGGCGGGGGGGCCAGAGACCCAGTACTTC. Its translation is CASSSPYSKAGGPETQYF.

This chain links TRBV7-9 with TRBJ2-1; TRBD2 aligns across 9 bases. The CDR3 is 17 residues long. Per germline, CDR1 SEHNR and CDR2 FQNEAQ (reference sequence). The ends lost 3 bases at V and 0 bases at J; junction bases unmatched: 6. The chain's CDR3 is CASSLTSGHISYNEQFF. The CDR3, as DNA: TGTGCCAGCAGCTTGACTAGCGGCCACATCTCCTACAATGAGCAGTTCTTC.

The CDR3 protein is CASSLDPGLGRGYTF. CDR3 bases: TGTGCCAGCAGCTTGGACCCGGGACTTGGACGTGGCTACACCTTC. The chain combines TRBV7-2 with TRBJ1-2, with D possibly TRBD1 on 5 matching bases. Germline V CDR1 and CDR2: SGHTA, FQGNSA. V was cut by 3 bases and J by 7 bases, with 18 bases left in between. This CDR3 has 15 residues.

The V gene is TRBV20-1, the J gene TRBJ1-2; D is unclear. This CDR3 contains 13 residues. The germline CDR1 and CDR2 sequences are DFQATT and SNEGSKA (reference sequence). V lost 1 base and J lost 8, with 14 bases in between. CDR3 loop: CSARGSAFWGYTF. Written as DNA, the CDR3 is TGCAGTGCTAGAGGGAGCGCGTTCTGGGGCTACACCTTC.

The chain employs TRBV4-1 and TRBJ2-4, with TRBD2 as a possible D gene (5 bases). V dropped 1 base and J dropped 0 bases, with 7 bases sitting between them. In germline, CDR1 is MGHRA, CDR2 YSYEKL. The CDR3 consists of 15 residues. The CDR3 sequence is CASSQVGLAKNIQYF. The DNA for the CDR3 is TGCGCCAGCAGCCAAGTTGGACTAGCCAAAAACATTCAGTACTTC.

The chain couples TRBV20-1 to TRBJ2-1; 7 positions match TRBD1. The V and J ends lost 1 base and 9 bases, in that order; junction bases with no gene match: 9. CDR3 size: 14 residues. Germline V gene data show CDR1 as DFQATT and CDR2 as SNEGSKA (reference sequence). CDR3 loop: CSARGSQGNSEQFF. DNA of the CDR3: TGCAGTGCTAGAGGATCACAGGGGAACAGTGAGCAGTTCTTC.

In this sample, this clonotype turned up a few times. The CDR3 reads CASSFGQDGSYEQYF. The DNA of the CDR3 is TGTGCCAGCAGCTTTGGACAGGATGGCTCCTACGAGCAGTACTTC. This chain joins TRBV9 and TRBJ2-7; TRBD1 matches 7 bases. CDR1 is SGDLS, CDR2 YYNGEE, per germline. This CDR3 spans 15 amino acids. Trimming took 4 bases from V and 0 from J; bases not matched to a gene: 7.

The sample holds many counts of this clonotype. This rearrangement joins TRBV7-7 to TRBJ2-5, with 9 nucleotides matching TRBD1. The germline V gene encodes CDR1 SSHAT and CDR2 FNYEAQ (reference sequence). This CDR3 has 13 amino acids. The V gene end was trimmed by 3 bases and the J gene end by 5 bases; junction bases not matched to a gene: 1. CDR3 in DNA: TGTGCCAGCAGCTTTGGACAGGGGGAGACCCAGTACTTC. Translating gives CASSFGQGETQYF.

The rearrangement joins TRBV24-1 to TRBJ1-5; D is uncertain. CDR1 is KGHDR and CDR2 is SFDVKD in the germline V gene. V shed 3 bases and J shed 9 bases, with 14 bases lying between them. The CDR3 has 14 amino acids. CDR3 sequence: CATSDNRLLGPQHF. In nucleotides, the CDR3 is TGTGCCACCAGTGATAACCGTCTGTTAGGGCCCCAGCATTTT.

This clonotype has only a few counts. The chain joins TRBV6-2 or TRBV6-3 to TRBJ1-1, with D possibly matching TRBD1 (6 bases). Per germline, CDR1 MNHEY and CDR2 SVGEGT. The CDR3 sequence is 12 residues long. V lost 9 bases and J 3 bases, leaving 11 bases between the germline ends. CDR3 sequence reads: CASQGWYTEAFF. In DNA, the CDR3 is TGTGCCAGTCAGGGGTGGTACACTGAAGCTTTCTTT.

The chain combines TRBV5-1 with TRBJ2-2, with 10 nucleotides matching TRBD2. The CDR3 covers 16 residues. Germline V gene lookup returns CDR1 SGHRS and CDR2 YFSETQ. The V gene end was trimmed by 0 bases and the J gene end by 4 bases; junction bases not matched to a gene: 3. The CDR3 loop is CASSLASGGATGELFF. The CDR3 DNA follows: TGCGCCAGCAGCTTGGCCAGCGGGGGGGCCACCGGGGAGCTGTTTTTT.

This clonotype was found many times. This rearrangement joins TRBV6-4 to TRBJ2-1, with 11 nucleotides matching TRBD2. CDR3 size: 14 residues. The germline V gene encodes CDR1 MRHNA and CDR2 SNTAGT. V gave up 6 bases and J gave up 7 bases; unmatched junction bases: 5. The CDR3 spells CASSASGGRNEQFF. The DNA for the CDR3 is TGTGCCAGCAGCGCTAGCGGGGGGCGGAATGAGCAGTTCTTC.

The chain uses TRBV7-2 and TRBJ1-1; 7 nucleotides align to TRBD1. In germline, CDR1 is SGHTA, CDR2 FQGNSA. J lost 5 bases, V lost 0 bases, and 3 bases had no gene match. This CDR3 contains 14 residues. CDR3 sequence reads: CASSLADRSTEAFF. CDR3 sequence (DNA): TGTGCCAGCAGCTTAGCGGACAGGTCTACTGAAGCTTTCTTT.

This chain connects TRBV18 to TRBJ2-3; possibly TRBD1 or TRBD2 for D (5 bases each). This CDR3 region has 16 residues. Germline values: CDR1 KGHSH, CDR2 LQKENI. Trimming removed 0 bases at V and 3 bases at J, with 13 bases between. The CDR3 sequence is CASSPPSLGETDTQYF. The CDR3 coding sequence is TGTGCCAGCTCACCACCGAGTTTGGGGGAGACAGATACGCAGTATTTT. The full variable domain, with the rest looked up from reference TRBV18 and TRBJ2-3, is NAGVMQNPRHLVRRRGQEARLRCSPMKGHSHVYWYRQLPEEGLKFMVYLQKENIIDESGMPKERFSAEFPKEGPSILRIQQVVRGDSAAYFCASSPPSLGETDTQYFGPGTRLTVL.

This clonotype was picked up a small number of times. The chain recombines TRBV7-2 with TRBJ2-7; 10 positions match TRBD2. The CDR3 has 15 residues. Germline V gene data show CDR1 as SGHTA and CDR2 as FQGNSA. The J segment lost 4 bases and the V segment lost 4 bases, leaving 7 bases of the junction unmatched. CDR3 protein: CASSSLAGGRYEQYF. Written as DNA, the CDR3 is TGTGCCAGCAGCTCCTTAGCGGGGGGCCGGTACGAGCAGTACTTC.

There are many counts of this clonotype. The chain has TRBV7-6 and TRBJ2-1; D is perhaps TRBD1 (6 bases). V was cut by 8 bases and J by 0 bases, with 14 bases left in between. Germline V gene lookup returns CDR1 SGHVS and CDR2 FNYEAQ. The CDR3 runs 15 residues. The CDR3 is CASGPDSSSYNEQFF. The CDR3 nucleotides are TGTGCCAGCGGGCCGGACAGCAGCTCCTACAATGAGCAGTTCTTC.

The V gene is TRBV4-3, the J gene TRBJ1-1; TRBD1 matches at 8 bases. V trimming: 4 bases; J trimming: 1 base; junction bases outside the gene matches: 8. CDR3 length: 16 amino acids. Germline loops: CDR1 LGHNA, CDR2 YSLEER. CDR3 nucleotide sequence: TGCGCCAGCAGCCCTTGGGGGACAGGCAAGAACACTGAAGCTTTCTTT. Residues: CASSPWGTGKNTEAFF.